This TCR beta chain is drawn from a study of T-cell reconstitution after alpha-beta-depleted transplantation in children. Only a few counts were recorded for this clonotype. This CDR3 spans 15 amino acids. The V gene end was trimmed by 4 bases and the J gene end by 2 bases; junction bases not matched to a gene: 5. CDR1 is LGHNA, CDR2 YSLEER, per germline. Molecular barcoding with unique molecular identifiers was used for the TCRbeta library. MiXCR, applied by TCRdb to the PCR reads, yields one record per CDR3 protein. In the table there are more than 550,000 distinct CDR3 sequences, about 11% of which are singletons.

The clonotype comes from a human donor who donated a stem cell graft to a child with acute myeloid leukemia. J is TRBJ2-7 and V is TRBV4-3; 10 nucleotides match TRBD2. The sample in question was PBMCs from the stem cell graft donor, obtained from the stem cell graft. The CDR3 sequence: CASSPFLAGAYEQYF. The CDR3 DNA sequence: TGCGCCAGCAGCCCGTTTCTAGCGGGAGCCTACGAGCAGTACTTC.